The text below deals with one TCR beta chain. The data were obtained in a study of regulatory T cells in long-lasting Graves disease. HTBI primers from iRepertoire and Arm-PCR of CDR3 regions yielded the TCR beta libraries. Via MiXCR, TCRdb re-called the multiplex PCR reads, giving one row per CDR3 protein. The sample has 410,000 or so distinct CDR3 sequences, about 15% seen once. The time point: newly diagnosed GD, antithyroid drugs for less than 3 months. Extracted RNA from PBMCs served as the source of the TCR library. The CDR3 is 12 residues long. Germline-derived CDR1 and CDR2 are DFQATT and SNEGSKA (reference sequence). V was pared by 4 bases and J by 0 bases, with 4 bases between. These data also formed part of another study, on T cells in Graves' hyperthyroidism and ophthalmopathy.

The rearrangement joins TRBV20-1 to TRBJ1-5; unclear D gene. Sequenced here: peripheral blood mononuclear cells (PBMCs), sampled at new diagnosis, from a patient treated with antithyroid drugs. This clonotype was obtained from a woman aged 25 to 39 with Graves disease. The CDR3 DNA reads TGCAGTGCTAAGTATAGCAATCAGCCCCAGCATTTT. This gives the protein CSAKYSNQPQHF.